This passage covers 22 T cell receptor beta chains from one sample sequenced in a study of response to subunit inactivated influenza vaccine. Via MiXCR, TCRdb re-called the RT-PCR reads, giving one row per CDR3 protein. Of roughly 500,000 distinct CDR3 sequences in the sample, about 15% were seen once. The material sequenced was CD4+ T cells sorted from PBMCs, taken roughly 24 months after vaccination. These receptors were taken from a man aged 45 to 70 who received an inactivated influenza vaccine.

This clonotype turned up a few times. The chain employs TRBV28 and TRBJ2-2, with D perhaps matching TRBD1 (6 bases). Germline values: CDR1 MDHEN, CDR2 SYDVKM. CDR3 length: 16 residues. With 9 bases removed from V and 5 bases from J, the gap between germline ends came to 22 bases. CDR3 coding DNA: TGTGCCAGTACACCAGGCGCGACAGGAGCTACCGGGGAGCTGTTTTTT. Translated, it gives CASTPGATGATGELFF.

This clonotype was counted only a few times. This chain uses TRBV5-1 with TRBJ1-1; 10 bases map to TRBD1. Trimming cost V 4 bases and J 8 bases; bases outside gene matches: 5. CDR1 is SGHRS, CDR2 YFSETQ, per germline. The CDR3 runs 13 residues. The CDR3 protein is CASSIDRGHEAFF. The CDR3 nucleotides read TGCGCCAGCAGCATCGACAGGGGGCACGAAGCTTTCTTT.

This chain uses TRBV20-1 with TRBJ2-3; 9 positions agree with TRBD1. V trimming: 4 bases; J trimming: 5 bases; junction bases outside the gene matches: 19. The CDR3 runs 18 residues. Germline loops: CDR1 DFQATT, CDR2 SNEGSKA (reference sequence). CDR3 DNA: TGCAGTGCTACCCGTTCATACAGGGGGCAGGGAACACTAGATACGCAGTATTTT. Translating it yields CSATRSYRGQGTLDTQYF.

The chain joins TRBV4-3 to TRBJ2-7; TRBD1 matches 8 bases. V was clipped by 1 base and J by 6 bases; unmatched bases: 8. CDR1 is LGHNA, CDR2 YSLEER, per germline. The CDR3 loop spans 15 amino acids. The CDR3 here is CASSQVHRGMGEQYF. DNA for the CDR3: TGCGCCAGCAGCCAAGTTCACAGGGGGATGGGCGAGCAGTACTTC.

This clonotype was observed many times. The rearrangement links TRBV6-5 to TRBJ1-3; D is possibly TRBD1 (6 bases). V lost 4 bases and J lost 1, with 11 bases in between. Germline CDR1 reads MNHEY; CDR2 reads SVGAGI. The CDR3 runs 15 residues. The CDR3 reads CASSSGAYSGNTIYF. The CDR3 DNA is TGTGCCAGCAGTTCAGGGGCCTATTCTGGAAACACCATATATTTT.

The chain joins TRBV20-1 to TRBJ2-5; TRBD1 or TRBD2 may be the D gene (5 bases each). This CDR3 comprises 15 residues. V lost 4 bases, J lost 1 base, and 16 bases lay in between. The germline CDR1 and CDR2 sequences are DFQATT and SNEGSKA (reference sequence). The CDR3 DNA reads TGCAGTGCTACGGGCTGGGGGATAGGCCAAGAGACCCAGTACTTC. The encoded protein is CSATGWGIGQETQYF.

This rearrangement joins TRBV5-1 to TRBJ2-5; tentative D call: TRBD2 (6 bases). Germline V CDR1 and CDR2: SGHRS, YFSETQ. This CDR3 has 12 amino acids. V dropped 4 bases and J dropped 5 bases, with 9 bases sitting between them. The CDR3 is CASSRDSETQYF. The CDR3 DNA reads as TGCGCCAGCAGCCGGGACTCTGAGACCCAGTACTTC. Combining the CDR3 with reference TRBV5-1 and TRBJ2-5 gives the whole variable domain KAGVTQTPRYLIKTRGQQVTLSCSPISGHRSVSWYQQTPGQGLQFLFEYFSETQRNKGNFPGRFSGRQFSNSRSEMNVSTLELGDSALYLCASSRDSETQYFGPGTRLLVL.

This clonotype was seen more than once but under ten times. The chain carries TRBV20-1 and TRBJ2-3, with TRBD2 identical over 10 bases. The CDR3 length is 15 residues. Germline CDR1 DFQATT, CDR2 SNEGSKA (reference sequence). Unmatched junction bases numbered 2, after V lost 1 base and J lost 1 base. The CDR3: CSARVGTSGTDTQYF. CDR3 coding DNA: TGCAGTGCTAGAGTCGGGACTAGCGGCACAGATACGCAGTATTTT.

The V and J genes are TRBV28 and TRBJ2-1; TRBD2 aligns across 9 bases. Germline CDR1 MDHEN, CDR2 SYDVKM. With V trimmed by 4 bases and J by 10 bases, 11 bases remained unmatched. CDR3 length: 15 amino acids. CDR3 DNA: TGTGCCAGCAGTTCCATACTAGCGGGTGGGAGAGAGCAGTTCTTC. This codes for CASSSILAGGREQFF.

This clonotype was counted ten times or more. This chain uses TRBV7-2 with TRBJ2-7; D is ambiguous. The CDR3 length is 12 residues. The V gene's germline CDR1 is SGHTA and CDR2 FQGNSA. The V and J ends lost 0 bases and 4 bases respectively, with 4 bases between them. The CDR3 is CASSLARYEQYF. CDR3 nucleotide sequence: TGTGCCAGCAGCTTAGCGCGGTACGAGCAGTACTTC.

The genes are TRBV6-1 and TRBJ2-1, with a weak D call TRBD2 (6 bases). Looked up from germline, CDR1 is MNHNS and CDR2 is SASEGT. The CDR3 runs 15 residues. V was shortened by 9 bases and J by 6 bases, with 21 bases between the two germline ends. Written as DNA, the CDR3 is TGTGCCAGTACTCGAGGGAGGCCTTTATCCAATGAGCAGTTCTTC. Protein product: CASTRGRPLSNEQFF.

This clonotype was detected ten times or more. The chain is built from TRBV29-1 and TRBJ2-5; perhaps TRBD2 as D (6 bases). CDR1 is SQVTM, CDR2 ANQGSEA, per germline. Trimming removed 6 bases from V and 2 bases from J, with 22 bases in between. CDR3 size: 16 residues. CDR3 sequence reads: CSVERARRGLQETQYF. The CDR3 nucleotides are TGCAGCGTAGAAAGGGCCAGGCGAGGACTACAAGAGACCCAGTACTTC. Variable domain in full (rest from reference TRBV29-1 and TRBJ2-5): SAVISQKPSRDICQRGTSLTIQCQVDSQVTMMFWYRQQPGQSLTLIATANQGSEATYESGFVIDKFPISRPNLTFSTLTVSNMSPEDSSIYLCSVERARRGLQETQYFGPGTRLLVL.

The chain has TRBV7-3 and TRBJ2-7; no clear D gene. Per the germline V gene, CDR1 is SGHTA and CDR2 is FQGTGA. The ends were cut back, 2 bases at V and 6 bases at J, with 11 bases in the middle. The CDR3 sequence is 13 residues long. The CDR3 region is CASSLEGRSEQYF. CDR3 in DNA: TGTGCCAGCAGCTTAGAAGGCCGCTCCGAGCAGTACTTC.

This clonotype has only a few counts. V gene TRBV20-1 combines with J gene TRBJ1-5; a weak D match, TRBD1 (5 bases). V lost 4 bases and J lost 0, with 10 bases in between. The germline gives CDR1 DFQATT, CDR2 SNEGSKA (reference sequence). This CDR3 comprises 14 residues. The CDR3 loop reads CSAKDRNSNQPQHF. In DNA, the CDR3 is TGCAGTGCTAAAGACAGAAATAGCAATCAGCCCCAGCATTTT.

This clonotype was detected a few times. The V and J genes are TRBV20-1 and TRBJ2-6; maybe TRBD1 (5 bases). Looked up from germline, CDR1 is DFQATT and CDR2 is SNEGSKA (reference sequence). Trimming stripped 6 bases from V and 2 bases from J, with 8 bases between. The CDR3 covers 13 residues. CDR3 loop: CSAQGAGANVLTF. The CDR3 bases are TGCAGTGCCCAGGGTGCTGGGGCCAACGTCCTGACTTTC.

This clonotype has only a few counts. The rearrangement links TRBV6-1 to TRBJ2-7, with D tentatively TRBD1 (6 bases). The CDR3 runs 15 residues. V gave up 5 bases and J gave up 2 bases, with 16 bases separating them. In germline, CDR1 is MNHNS, CDR2 SASEGT. The CDR3 DNA follows: TGTGCCAGCAGTAAAAACGACAGGTCCCCCTACGAGCAGTACTTC. Translation: CASSKNDRSPYEQYF.

This clonotype was counted many times. The chain couples TRBV12-3 or TRBV12-4 to TRBJ2-7; 9 bases are shared with TRBD2. This CDR3 contains 14 residues. The V gene end was trimmed by 6 bases and the J gene end by 1 base; junction bases not matched to a gene: 4. The CDR3 reads CASREREVSYEQYF. Written as DNA, the CDR3 is TGTGCCAGCAGGGAGCGGGAGGTGTCCTACGAGCAGTACTTC.

This clonotype appeared many times. The chain combines TRBV12-3 or TRBV12-4 with TRBJ2-7; TRBD2 is a possible D gene (6 bases). Trimming removed 2 bases at V and 3 bases at J, with 11 bases between. The CDR3 is 14 amino acids. The CDR3 DNA is TGTGCCAGCAGTTTAACGGGAGCGGGCTACGAGCAGTACTTC. Amino acids: CASSLTGAGYEQYF.

Regarding this clonotype: One end of the junction is discordant with germline, which a read error may explain. The genes are TRBV11-2 and TRBJ2-2; D tentatively reads TRBD1 or TRBD2 (5 bases each). Germline CDR1 is SGHAT and CDR2 is FQNNGV. This CDR3 spans 14 amino acids. CDR3 amino acids: CASSIEGRTGELFF. The CDR3 region has the DNA TGTGCCAGCAGCATAGAGGGGCGGACCGGGGAGCTGTTTTTT. The entire variable domain, with the rest obtained from reference TRBV11-2 and TRBJ2-2, is as follows: EAGVAQSPRYKIIEKRQSVAFWCNPISGHATLYWYQQILGQGPKLLIQFQNNGVVDDSQLPKDRFSAERLKGVDSTLKIQPAKLEDSAVYLCASSIEGRTGELFFGEGSRLTVL.

A few counts support this clonotype. V gene TRBV12-3 or TRBV12-4 combines with J gene TRBJ2-3; 9 nucleotides agree with TRBD2. After removal of 6 bases from V and 0 bases from J, the junction contained 4 bases not matched to a gene. The CDR3 runs 15 residues. The CDR3, as DNA: TGTGCCAGCAGCGGGACTAGCTCTAGCACAGATACGCAGTATTTT. Protein: CASSGTSSSTDTQYF.

To note about this clonotype: The conserved phenylalanine or tryptophan is not found at the CDR3 terminus, so this likely reflects a read error. Because the CDR3's place on the DNA is in doubt, the DNA is left out and the CDR3 is given as listed by TCRdb. This CDR3 reads CASSLGGTGS. The chain employs TRBV6-5 and TRBJ1-4; the DNA was not used to check the table's D call, TRBD1. The CDR3 sequence runs 10 residues, both termini included. Germline V gives CDR1 MNHEY, CDR2 SVGAGI.

This rearrangement joins TRBV5-6 to TRBJ2-7; D is possibly TRBD1 (6 bases). The V end lost 4 bases, the J end lost 3 bases, and 20 bases lay between the germline ends. CDR1 SGHDT and CDR2 YYEEEE come from the germline V gene. This CDR3 region has 16 residues. CDR3 in amino acids: CASSLLRDKIYYEQYF. CDR3 sequence (DNA): TGTGCCAGCAGCCTACTCCGGGACAAAATCTACTACGAGCAGTACTTC.